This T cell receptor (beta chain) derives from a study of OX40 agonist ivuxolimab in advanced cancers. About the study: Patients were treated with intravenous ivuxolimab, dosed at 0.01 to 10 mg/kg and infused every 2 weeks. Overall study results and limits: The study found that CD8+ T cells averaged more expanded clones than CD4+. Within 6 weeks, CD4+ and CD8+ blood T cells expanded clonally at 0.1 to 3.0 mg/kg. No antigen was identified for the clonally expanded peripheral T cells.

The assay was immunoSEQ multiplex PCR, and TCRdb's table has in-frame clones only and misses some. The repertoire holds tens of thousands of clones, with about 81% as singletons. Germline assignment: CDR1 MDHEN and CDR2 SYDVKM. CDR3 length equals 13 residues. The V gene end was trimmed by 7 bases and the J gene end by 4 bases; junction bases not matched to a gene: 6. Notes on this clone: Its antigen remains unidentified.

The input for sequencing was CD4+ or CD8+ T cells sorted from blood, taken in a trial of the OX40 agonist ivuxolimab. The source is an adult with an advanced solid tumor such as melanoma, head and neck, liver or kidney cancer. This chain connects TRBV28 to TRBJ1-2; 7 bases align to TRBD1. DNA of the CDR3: TGTGCCAGCAATGAGGGACAGCTCTATGGCTACACCTTC. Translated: CASNEGQLYGYTF.